The sequence of this T cell receptor (beta chain) was determined in a study of T and B cells in COVID-19 patients. BIOMED2 TRB-A/B primer pools were used in multiplex TRB PCR. Via MiXCR, TCRdb re-called the multiplex PCR reads, giving one row per CDR3 protein. The table lists about 14,000 distinct CDR3 sequences, 29% of them singletons. This CDR3 has 14 residues. Germline CDR1 reads SGHDT; CDR2 reads YYEEEE. Blood genomic DNA input for TRB amplification was about 250-550 ng. This clonotype was found many times. Its ends do not fully match the called genes, so a read error is possible. The TCR was taken from a human donor who had recovered from COVID-19. The sample consisted of blood. The V and J genes are TRBV5-6 and TRBJ2-7; 8 bases line up with TRBD1. The CDR3 sequence: CASSRRDRQITFVF. In DNA form, the CDR3 reads TGTGCCAGCAGCCGCCGGGACAGGCAGATCACGTTCGTCTTC.